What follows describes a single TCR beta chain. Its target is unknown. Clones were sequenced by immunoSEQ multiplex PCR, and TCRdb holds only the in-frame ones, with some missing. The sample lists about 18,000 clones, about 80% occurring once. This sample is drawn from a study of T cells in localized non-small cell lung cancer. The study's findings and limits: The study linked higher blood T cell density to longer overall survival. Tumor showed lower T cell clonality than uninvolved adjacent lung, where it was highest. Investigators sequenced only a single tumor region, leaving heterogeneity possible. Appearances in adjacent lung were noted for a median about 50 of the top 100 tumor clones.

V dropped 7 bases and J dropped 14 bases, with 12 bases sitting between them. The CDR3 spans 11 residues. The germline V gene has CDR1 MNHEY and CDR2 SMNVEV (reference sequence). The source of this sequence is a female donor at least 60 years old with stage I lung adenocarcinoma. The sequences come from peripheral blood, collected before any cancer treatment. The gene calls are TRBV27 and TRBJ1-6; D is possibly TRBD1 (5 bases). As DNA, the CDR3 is TGTGCCAGCACCAGCACGGGGGCCCTCCACTTT. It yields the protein CASTSTGALHF.